Shown below are 24 T cell receptor beta chains from a single sample sequenced in a study of CD8 T cells in ankylosing spondylitis. TCRdb reprocessed the 5' RACE reads with MiXCR, giving one entry per CDR3 protein. The data contain a few hundred thousand distinct CDR3 sequences, about 10% of them seen just once; the ten biggest clones take up under 7%. Sequencing was performed on blood, either unsorted or a sorted T cell fraction (not recorded which). The receptors were gathered from a male donor with ankylosing spondylitis or in good health (not recorded which).

V gene TRBV7-8 combines with J gene TRBJ2-2, with a weak D call TRBD1 (5 bases). Germline CDR1 reads SGHVS; CDR2 reads FQNEAQ. The CDR3 loop spans 17 amino acids. V lost 4 bases, J lost 2 bases, and 17 bases lay in between. The CDR3 protein is CASSSWGLGANTGELFF. The CDR3 DNA sequence: TGTGCCAGCAGCTCCTGGGGTCTAGGGGCCAACACCGGGGAGCTGTTTTTT.

DNA of the CDR3: TGTGCCAGCAGTCCTCTCAGAGGGGTTGAAAAACTGTTTTTT. It encodes CASSPLRGVEKLFF. This chain uses TRBV6-1 with TRBJ1-4; D is possibly TRBD1 (5 bases). This CDR3 comprises 14 residues. The V gene lost 5 bases and the J gene lost 7 bases, with 14 bases spanning the gap. CDR1 and CDR2 from the germline V gene are MNHNS and SASEGT.

This clonotype was recorded a few times. The chain joins TRBV11-2 to TRBJ1-6, with TRBD1 matching 9 bases. Germline CDR1 and CDR2: SGHAT and FQNNGV. The CDR3 contains 17 residues. After removal of 5 bases from V and 0 bases from J, the junction contained 5 bases not matched to a gene. The CDR3 sequence: CASSPPDRGSYNSPLHF. Here the CDR3 DNA reads TGTGCCAGCAGCCCTCCGGACAGGGGCTCCTATAATTCACCCCTCCACTTT. Full variable domain (rest looked up from reference TRBV11-2 and TRBJ1-6): EAGVAQSPRYKIIEKRQSVAFWCNPISGHATLYWYQQILGQGPKLLIQFQNNGVVDDSQLPKDRFSAERLKGVDSTLKIQPAKLEDSAVYLCASSPPDRGSYNSPLHFGNGTRLTVT.

A few counts support this clonotype. The chain carries TRBV12-5 and TRBJ1-6; D gene unclear. The CDR3 spans 15 residues. V was pared by 6 bases and J by 0 bases, with 9 bases between. Germline values: CDR1 LGHNT, CDR2 FRNRAP. The CDR3 region has the DNA TGTGCTAGTGGGGTGGGAAGCTCCTATAATTCACCCCTCCACTTT. Protein product: CASGVGSSYNSPLHF.

The chain couples TRBV7-9 to TRBJ1-2; 9 bases map to TRBD1. CDR3 length: 12 residues. The germline V gene encodes CDR1 SEHNR and CDR2 FQNEAQ (reference sequence). The junction had 8 bases not matched to a gene; V was cut back by 5 bases and J by 13 bases. The chain's CDR3 is CASSPRDRVITF. CDR3 bases: TGTGCCAGCAGCCCGCGGGACAGGGTCATCACCTTC. The full variable domain, its missing parts supplied by reference TRBV7-9 and TRBJ1-2, is DTGVSQNPRHKITKRGQNVTFRCDPISEHNRLYWYRQTLGQGPEFLTYFQNEAQLEKSRLLSDRFSAERPKGSFSTLEIQRTEQGDSAMYLCASSPRDRVITFGSGTRLTVV.

This clonotype was recorded at least ten times. This sequence joins TRBV29-1 and TRBJ2-7, with D hard to call. The CDR3 runs to 11 residues. Between the trimmed V and J ends, which lost 6 bases and 6 bases, there was a span of 12 bases. CDR1 is SQVTM and CDR2 is ANQGSEA in the germline V gene. This chain's CDR3 is CSVAGWGEQYF. CDR3 coding DNA: TGCAGCGTGGCCGGGTGGGGCGAGCAGTACTTC.

There are a few counts of this clonotype. This chain uses TRBV21-1 with TRBJ2-1; the table's TRBD1 call for D was not verified on the DNA. TRBV21-1 counts as a pseudogene. CDR3 size: 16 residues. The CDR3 protein is CASSKTCPGEYNEQFF. The CDR3 DNA follows: TGTGCCAGCAGCAAAACCTGTCCGGGAGAATACAATGAGCAGTTCTTC.

This clonotype was detected many times. The chain carries TRBV14 and TRBJ2-3, with TRBD2 identical over 7 bases. This CDR3 has 17 amino acids. The germline V gene has CDR1 SGHDN and CDR2 FVKESK. The V gene end was trimmed by 4 bases and the J gene end by 2 bases; junction bases not matched to a gene: 12. The CDR3 here is CASSPSGRGFNTDTQYF. Written as DNA, the CDR3 is TGTGCCAGCAGCCCGTCTGGGCGGGGGTTCAACACAGATACGCAGTATTTT. Using reference TRBV14 and TRBJ2-3 for the parts outside the CDR3, the full variable domain is EAGVTQFPSHSVIEKGQTVTLRCDPISGHDNLYWYRRVMGKEIKFLLHFVKESKQDESGMPNNRFLAERTGGTYSTLKVQPAELEDSGVYFCASSPSGRGFNTDTQYFGPGTRLTVL.

Many counts were recorded for this clonotype. V and J are TRBV9 and TRBJ2-3; D is unresolved. Looked up from germline, CDR1 is SGDLS and CDR2 is YYNGEE. Trimming pared 2 bases from V and 0 bases from J, leaving 10 bases between. This CDR3 contains 15 residues. CDR3 sequence (DNA): TGTGCCAGCAGCGTGGGTCGGTTCAGCACAGATACGCAGTATTTT. Translation: CASSVGRFSTDTQYF. Full variable domain (rest looked up from reference TRBV9 and TRBJ2-3): DSGVTQTPKHLITATGQRVTLRCSPRSGDLSVYWYQQSLDQGLQFLIQYYNGEERAKGNILERFSAQQFPDLHSELNLSSLELGDSALYFCASSVGRFSTDTQYFGPGTRLTVL.

The DNA for the CDR3 is TGCGCCAGCAGCTTACAGGGGGAAGATGGCTACACCTTC. Residues: CASSLQGEDGYTF. This rearrangement joins TRBV5-1 to TRBJ1-2; TRBD1 matches at 8 bases. The CDR3 is 13 residues long. The germline gives CDR1 SGHRS, CDR2 YFSETQ. V shed 2 bases, J shed 6 bases, and the junction held 3 bases outside the gene matches.

In this sample, this clonotype turned up many times. The CDR3 spells CASCIAGDYNEQFF. In DNA form, the CDR3 reads TGTGCCAGCTGTATAGCGGGGGACTACAATGAGCAGTTCTTC. The rearrangement joins TRBV12-3 or TRBV12-4 to TRBJ2-1; 9 nucleotides match TRBD2. V lost 8 bases and J lost 3; bases outside the gene matches: 5. This CDR3 is 14 amino acids long.

Ten or more counts support this clonotype. V is TRBV10-3 and J is TRBJ1-1, with TRBD1 matching over 10 bases. V lost 11 bases to trimming and J lost 11 bases; unmatched junction nucleotides: 5. Germline V lookup: CDR1 ENHRY, CDR2 SYGVKD. The CDR3 length is 10 residues. The CDR3 DNA reads TGTGCCGCACCGGGACAGGGGGCTTTCTTT. This encodes CAAPGQGAFF.

This clonotype came up many times. V gene TRBV5-1 combines with J gene TRBJ2-3; D is perhaps TRBD2 (6 bases). The CDR3 has 17 amino acids. V was clipped by 0 bases and J by 0 bases, with 14 bases between them. Per the germline V gene, CDR1 is SGHRS and CDR2 is YFSETQ. The DNA for the CDR3 is TGCGCCAGCAGCTTGGCGGGTAGCGGAAAGAGCACAGATACGCAGTATTTT. It yields the protein CASSLAGSGKSTDTQYF.

Many counts were recorded for this clonotype. The genes are TRBV28 and TRBJ1-4; 10 nucleotides align to TRBD1. CDR1 and CDR2 (germline): MDHEN, SYDVKM. There are 14 residues in the CDR3. Germline trimming cut 3 bases from V and 8 bases from J; bases unmatched to any gene: 3. CDR3 bases: TGTGCCAGCAGTTTTGGGACAGGGGTGGAAAAACTGTTTTTT. It specifies CASSFGTGVEKLFF.

A few counts support this clonotype. The rearrangement joins TRBV6-5 to TRBJ1-2; the D is unclear. The CDR3 contains 14 residues. Germline V gene data show CDR1 as MNHEY and CDR2 as SVGAGI. The V and J ends lost 0 bases and 4 bases respectively, with 9 bases between them. The CDR3 nucleotides read TGTGCCAGCAGTTACTCGATGACGGGCTATGGCTACACCTTC. It specifies CASSYSMTGYGYTF.

The chain employs TRBV12-3 or TRBV12-4 and TRBJ2-1; 9 bases align to TRBD1. The V gene end was trimmed by 0 bases and the J gene end by 5 bases; junction bases not matched to a gene: 2. There are 15 residues in the CDR3. CDR3 nucleotide sequence: TGTGCCAGCAGTTTAGCGGGACAGGGAAACAATGAGCAGTTCTTC. This encodes CASSLAGQGNNEQFF.

This clonotype was counted only a few times. The V and J genes are TRBV6-1 and TRBJ1-2; 10 nucleotides match TRBD1. With V trimmed by 5 bases and J by 6 bases, 12 bases remained unmatched. This CDR3 is 16 amino acids long. Germline CDR1 is MNHNS and CDR2 is SASEGT. In DNA form, the CDR3 reads TGTGCCAGCAGTCCGGTCACCTGGACAGGGGGAGATGGCTACACCTTC. Its protein is CASSPVTWTGGDGYTF.

This chain joins TRBV7-6 and TRBJ2-1; possible D gene TRBD2, 5 bases. The germline gives CDR1 SGHVS, CDR2 FNYEAQ. CDR3 length equals 15 residues. Trimming stripped 1 base from V and 6 bases from J, with 13 bases between. CDR3 in amino acids: CASSLVLGSGNEQFF. CDR3 nucleotide sequence: TGTGCCAGCAGCTTAGTACTAGGGTCTGGCAATGAGCAGTTCTTC. Full variable domain (missing parts from reference TRBV7-6 and TRBJ2-1): GAGVSQSPRYKVTKRGQDVALRCDPISGHVSLYWYRQALGQGPEFLTYFNYEAQQDKSGLPNDRFSAERPEGSISTLTIQRTEQRDSAMYRCASSLVLGSGNEQFFGPGTRLTVL.

This chain links TRBV2 with TRBJ2-3; D unclear. V was shortened by 4 bases and J by 2 bases, with 7 bases between the two germline ends. The germline gives CDR1 SNHLY, CDR2 FYNNEI. CDR3 length: 13 amino acids. For the CDR3, the DNA is TGTGCCAGCAGTGCCTCGGACACAGATACGCAGTATTTT. Residues: CASSASDTDTQYF.

The chain carries TRBV3-1 and TRBJ1-6; no clear D. From germline, CDR1 is LGHDT and CDR2 YNNKEL (reference sequence). CDR3 length: 15 residues. The V end lost 1 base, the J end lost 13 bases, and 17 bases lay between the germline ends. This CDR3 is CASSQGPEPRGPLHF. The CDR3 DNA sequence: TGTGCCAGCAGCCAAGGCCCGGAACCGCGTGGGCCCCTCCACTTT. Full variable domain (outside the CDR3, taken from reference TRBV3-1 and TRBJ1-6): DTAVSQTPKYLVTQMGNDKSIKCEQNLGHDTMYWYKQDSKKFLKIMFSYNNKELIINETVPNRFSPKSPDKAHLNLHINSLELGDSAVYFCASSQGPEPRGPLHFGNGTRLTVT.

The chain employs TRBV24-1 and TRBJ2-3; D remains ambiguous. The ends were cut back, 0 bases at V and 6 bases at J, with 3 bases in the middle. Germline CDR1 KGHDR, CDR2 SFDVKD. This CDR3 has 12 amino acids. The CDR3 here is CATSDLDDTQYF. The CDR3 coding sequence is TGTGCCACCAGTGATTTGGACGATACGCAGTATTTT.

The table lists this clonotype with a count of one. The chain links TRBV7-3 to TRBJ2-4, with D unclear. V was trimmed by 1 base and J by 4 bases, leaving 20 bases between them. The germline V gene encodes CDR1 SGHTA and CDR2 FQGTGA. CDR3 length: 18 amino acids. This CDR3 is CASSLIPHRTCRKNIQYF. Written as DNA, the CDR3 is TGTGCCAGCAGCTTAATCCCCCACAGAACTTGTCGTAAAAACATTCAGTACTTC.

This clonotype was found a few times. This clone may be a read error of a much larger clone one base away. The chain combines TRBV7-8 with TRBJ2-5; 7 nucleotides align to TRBD1. This CDR3 contains 16 residues. The germline V gene encodes CDR1 SGHVS and CDR2 FQNEAQ. CDR3 region: CANSLMTGKIGETQYF. The CDR3 region has the DNA TGTGCCAACAGCTTAATGACAGGGAAAATTGGGGAGACCCAGTACTTC.

This clonotype was observed at least ten times. The J gene is TRBJ2-1, the V gene TRBV20-1, with 8 bases identical to TRBD2. The CDR3 totals 16 residues. Germline V lookup: CDR1 DFQATT, CDR2 SNEGSKA (reference sequence). The trim removed 5 bases at V and 5 bases at J, leaving 14 bases unmatched. The chain's CDR3 is CSASPRVAGLHNEQFF. The CDR3, as DNA: TGCAGTGCTTCCCCCCGGGTAGCGGGGCTGCACAATGAGCAGTTCTTC.